The entry below gives a single T cell receptor beta chain sequence along with its context. Its antigen target is currently unknown. Base qualities are not recorded, but no much larger clone differs from it by a single base. The CDR3 measures 17 amino acids from cysteine to phenylalanine. The only DNA kept is the CDR3, 51 bases in frame from the first base. Trimming at the junction amounts to 10 bases on V and 0 bases on J, and the germline ends lie 23 bases apart. From the germline V gene, CDR1 is SGHRS and CDR2 is YFSETQ. The entire isolated RNA was reverse transcribed using the High Capacity cDNA Reverse Transcription Kit, and thus expressed TCRB transcripts were sequenced. Naive, central memory and regulatory T cell samples underwent deep immunoSEQ sequencing, averaging around 3.6 million total reads per sample. After sorted cells were lysed in RLT buffer, RNA was extracted with DNase-treated RNeasy Micro or Mini kits, with the choice depending on cell number. To prevent cross-contamination, each cell subset was processed individually, whereas patient and healthy donor samples were processed jointly. Using the immunoSEQ multiplex PCR, TCRB sequences were amplified from cDNA into 87-bp fragments spanning the CDR3 region. Sequencing of the amplicons was done on the Illumina HiSeq platform. The paper's data handling went like this. Synthetic template baselines were used to correct PCR bias computationally, reads within Hamming distance 2 were collapsed, and singletons that could not be merged were discarded. Reads were aligned against IMGT to assign V, D and J genes, CDR3 length and insertions or deletions at six rearrangement sites. Within each subset, clonotype counts were normalized to sorted cell number, after which true diversity and Gini coefficients were computed with the tcR R package. The overlap coefficient, calculated on TCRB nucleotide sequences, was used to quantify repertoire sharing. TCRdb provides this immuneACCESS table in a form limited to in-frame rearrangements. Some clones are lacking; in checked studies, under half of them reflect an unresolved V gene, and why the rest are absent is not known. The V and J calls and clone size are taken from that table; D and trimming were inferred from the DNA. The sample table holds about 150,000 clones, of which about 8.5% were seen once. The ten largest clones capture 0.65% of the sample.

The data are from a study of beta chain features in type 1 diabetes (dated by TCRdb to the late 2010s). Concerning the study at large: Mean age, gender distribution, total cell number and subset yield were not different between patients and healthy donors. Across all samples, 107,917,701 sorted cells were examined, and cell number per subset correlated strongly with RNA yield. The study compared TCRB repertoires of sorted circulating CD4+ T cell subsets between recently diagnosed type 1 diabetes patients and matched healthy donors. Whereas all 30 or so donors provided naive and central memory subsets, regulatory and stem cell-like memory subsets were isolated from just 8 patients and roughly 8 healthy donors.

Each donor gave one peripheral blood draw, averaging roughly 120 mL, which was collected into heparinised tubes. A BD FACSAria II and a panel including CD45RO, CCR7, CD25, CD127, CD95 and CD27 were used to sort naive, central memory, regulatory and stem cell-like memory CD4+ T cells. Every sorted population had a purity above 95%. PBMCs were isolated right away by Lymphoprep density gradient centrifugation and were stained directly, without culture. So that batch effects would be minimized, each experiment stained and sorted samples in pairs, pairing one healthy donor with one patient. Findings and caveats that apply to the study as a whole: Patients with type 1 diabetes made fewer insertions and deleted more nucleotides at VDJ recombination sites, implying thymic rearrangement abnormalities. HLA sub-analyses involved small numbers of individuals, so any influence of HLA type on TCRB rearrangement remained unresolved. Naive, central memory and regulatory TCRB repertoires appeared to be more similar among patients than among healthy donors. Because cDNA was sequenced instead of genomic DNA, activated cells with high expression could be over-represented, although the groups did not differ in activation or CD3 levels. Shorter templates might have been favored by PCR, but patient and control samples were amplified and corrected together, so both groups would have been affected equally by any skew. Type 1 diabetes patients showed a moderate but significant shortening of TCRB CDR3 length in all four CD4+ subsets.

The sample taken for sequencing was central memory CD4+ T cells from blood. The chain joins TRBV5-1 to TRBJ2-1; the D gene remains uncertain. The receptor was isolated from a man between 18 and 29 years old in good health. The base sequence is TGCGCCTCCTCGGTAGTGGGCGTGGTGGGCTCCTACAATGAGCAGTTCTTC. Its protein is CASSVVGVVGSYNEQFF.